The clone carrying this T cell receptor (beta chain) showed up just a few times. PCR involved 60 Vbeta and 13 Jbeta primers. The method was immunoSEQ multiplex PCR; TCRdb's version includes in-frame clones alone and lacks a portion of them. This sample yields about 150,000 clones, of which 70% to 80% are seen a single time; 2.1% belongs to the top ten. Germline V gene sequence: CDR1 SGDLS, CDR2 YYNGEE. The CDR3 consists of 15 residues. V was clipped by 0 bases and J by 2 bases, with 12 bases between them. This sample is drawn from a study of cytomegalovirus exposure and HLA in healthy donors. The clonotype comes from a man in his thirties or forties in good health and CMV-seronegative. Material for sequencing was PBMCs. This chain connects TRBV9 to TRBJ2-7; possibly TRBD2 for D (5 bases). CDR3 sequence reads: CASSVDPGSTYEQYF. The CDR3 region has the DNA TGTGCCAGCAGCGTAGATCCGGGGTCGACCTACGAGCAGTACTTC.